Following are 27 T cell receptor beta chains from one sample sequenced in a study of T cell repertoires in cytomegalovirus infection. Each CDR3 protein gets one entry after TCRdb re-called the reads with MiXCR. In the table there are over 300,000 distinct CDR3 sequences, roughly 16% of which are singletons. Input material: PBMCs. The receptors derive from a human donor in good health (CMV status not recorded). Some clones in this sample may be carry-over from other donors' samples.

This clonotype was seen only a few times. V is TRBV20-1 and J is TRBJ1-1; D ambiguous. CDR1 and CDR2 (germline): DFQATT, SNEGSKA (reference sequence). Trimming pared 3 bases from V and 3 bases from J, leaving 17 bases between. This CDR3 region has 15 residues. The CDR3 bases are TGCAGTGCTAGTGATCCCAGGCAGTCTGACACTGAAGCTTTCTTT. Protein sequence: CSASDPRQSDTEAFF.

This clonotype was detected only a few times. In DNA, the CDR3 is TGTGCCATCAGTGGGTCCCCAGGAGGCACCGGGGAGCTGTTTTTT. Amino acid sequence: CAISGSPGGTGELFF. The J gene is TRBJ2-2, the V gene TRBV10-3; perhaps TRBD2 as D (5 bases). Germline lookup yields CDR1 ENHRY and CDR2 SYGVKD. The CDR3 is 15 residues long. The V and J ends lost 4 bases and 4 bases respectively, with 13 bases between them.

This clonotype was counted at least ten times. V and J are TRBV7-2 and TRBJ2-1, with D possibly matching TRBD1 (6 bases). Trimming stripped 1 base from V and 6 bases from J, with 13 bases between. The CDR3 is 15 residues long. Germline V gene data show CDR1 as SGHTA and CDR2 as FQGNSA. CDR3 nucleotides: TGTGCCAGCAGCTTAGGGGGGCTCTCGGTCAATGAGCAGTTCTTC. Residues: CASSLGGLSVNEQFF.

This sequence joins TRBV6-2 or TRBV6-3 and TRBJ2-7, with D unresolved. The germline V gene encodes CDR1 MNHEY and CDR2 SVGEGT. With 2 bases removed from V and 7 bases from J, the gap between germline ends came to 12 bases. This CDR3 region has 13 residues. The CDR3 here is CASSYQQVLEQYF. The CDR3 nucleotides read TGTGCCAGCAGTTACCAGCAGGTTTTGGAGCAGTACTTC.

This clonotype has ten or more counts. This chain connects TRBV28 to TRBJ1-2, with D perhaps TRBD1 (5 bases). V was pared by 4 bases and J by 2 bases, with 11 bases between. Germline CDR1 MDHEN, CDR2 SYDVKM. The CDR3 has 14 residues. The CDR3 loop is CASSSGLPNYGYTF. The CDR3 DNA follows: TGTGCCAGCAGTTCGGGACTGCCCAACTATGGCTACACCTTC.

This clonotype was observed a handful of times. The V and J genes are TRBV28 and TRBJ1-2, with D unclear. The germline V gene encodes CDR1 MDHEN and CDR2 SYDVKM. The CDR3 contains 12 residues. V was cut by 7 bases and J by 4 bases, with 10 bases left in between. The CDR3 is CASIDGIYGYTF. CDR3 DNA: TGTGCCAGCATCGACGGAATCTATGGCTACACCTTC.

The chain carries TRBV20-1 and TRBJ2-7; 12 bases agree with TRBD2. The germline gives CDR1 DFQATT, CDR2 SNEGSKA (reference sequence). The CDR3 is 14 residues long. Trimming took 5 bases from V and 3 from J; bases not matched to a gene: 5. The DNA for the CDR3 is TGCAGTGCTGAGGCGACTAGCGGGGGCTACGAGCAGTACTTC. This gives the protein CSAEATSGGYEQYF.

The genes are TRBV28 and TRBJ2-5; 7 bases map to TRBD1. The CDR3 sequence is 15 residues long. Per the germline V gene, CDR1 is MDHEN and CDR2 is SYDVKM. Trimming at V came to 6 bases and at J to 0 bases, leaving 7 bases not matched to a gene. CDR3 sequence reads: CASSSNDRDQETQYF. Written as DNA, the CDR3 is TGTGCCAGCAGCTCCAATGACAGGGACCAAGAGACCCAGTACTTC.

This clonotype has only a few counts. This rearrangement joins TRBV11-1 to TRBJ2-1; 12 bases line up with TRBD1. V shed 6 bases and J 7 bases; nucleotides not matched to a gene: 7. Germline V gene sequence: CDR1 SGHAT, CDR2 FQDESV (reference sequence). The length of the CDR3 is 15 residues. CDR3 sequence: CASSPGTGGANEQFF. In DNA form, the CDR3 reads TGTGCCAGCAGTCCCGGGACAGGGGGCGCGAATGAGCAGTTCTTC.

Many counts were recorded for this clonotype. The V and J genes are TRBV28 and TRBJ1-5; D may be TRBD1 (5 bases). The CDR3 covers 15 residues. V lost 3 bases, J lost 2 bases, and 11 bases lay in between. Germline lookup yields CDR1 MDHEN and CDR2 SYDVKM. CDR3 nucleotide sequence: TGTGCCAGCAGTTTCTCCAGGGCCGGCAATCAGCCCCAGCATTTT. It translates to CASSFSRAGNQPQHF.

The J gene is TRBJ2-7, the V gene TRBV20-1; D is unresolved. Germline CDR1 is DFQATT and CDR2 is SNEGSKA (reference sequence). The CDR3 length is 13 residues. With 3 bases removed from V and 6 bases from J, the gap between germline ends came to 15 bases. CDR3 nucleotides: TGCAGTGCTAGCTGGCAGGCCTCCGCCGAGCAGTACTTC. It is translated as CSASWQASAEQYF.

V gene TRBV14 combines with J gene TRBJ2-3; a weak D match, TRBD2 (6 bases). Per germline, CDR1 SGHDN and CDR2 FVKESK. V was clipped by 4 bases and J by 4 bases, with 15 bases between them. The CDR3 contains 15 residues. The DNA for the CDR3 is TGTGCCAGCAGCCCTTTCGGGGGTTCGGCAGATACGCAGTATTTT. Protein product: CASSPFGGSADTQYF.

This clonotype was observed a few times. The chain uses TRBV29-1 and TRBJ2-6; D gene ambiguous. This CDR3 is built from 17 residues. The V end lost 4 bases, the J end lost 0 bases, and 16 bases lay between the germline ends. CDR1 SQVTM and CDR2 ANQGSEA come from the germline V gene. CDR3 nucleotides: TGCAGCGTTGCTCTTGGCTTCCCCCCCTCTGGGGCCAACGTCCTGACTTTC. It codes for CSVALGFPPSGANVLTF.

This chain joins TRBV28 and TRBJ1-1, with D perhaps matching TRBD1 (5 bases). Trimming removed 6 bases from V and 3 bases from J, with 14 bases in between. This CDR3 has 14 residues. Germline loops: CDR1 MDHEN, CDR2 SYDVKM. The CDR3 nucleotides read TGTGCCAGCAGCTCTGCAGGGTCCTACACTGAAGCTTTCTTT. Translating gives CASSSAGSYTEAFF.

This clonotype was recorded a few times. The rearrangement joins TRBV12-3 or TRBV12-4 to TRBJ2-1; 7 bases agree with TRBD1. Germline trimming cut 5 bases from V and 2 bases from J; bases unmatched to any gene: 3. The CDR3 consists of 14 residues. The CDR3 region is CASSTGQPYNEQFF. CDR3 DNA sequence: TGTGCCAGCAGTACGGGACAGCCCTACAATGAGCAGTTCTTC.

This clonotype has at least ten counts. This chain uses TRBV5-4 with TRBJ2-3; TRBD1 or TRBD2 may be the D gene (5 bases each). The CDR3 extends over 13 amino acids. The germline V and J ends were trimmed by 4 bases and 2 bases, with 8 bases remaining between them. Germline assignment: CDR1 SGHNT and CDR2 YYREEE (reference sequence). CDR3 residues: CASSRDPTDTQYF. CDR3 DNA sequence: TGTGCCAGCAGCCGGGACCCCACAGATACGCAGTATTTT.

This clonotype was detected ten times or more. The chain couples TRBV12-3 or TRBV12-4 to TRBJ1-1, with D hard to call. This CDR3 contains 13 residues. Trimming took off 3 bases at V and 1 base at J, with 6 bases between the two ends. The CDR3 loop is CASSFSTNTEAFF. The CDR3, as DNA: TGTGCCAGCAGTTTTTCAACGAACACTGAAGCTTTCTTT.

This clonotype came up a few times. The chain carries TRBV5-6 and TRBJ1-4; D remains ambiguous. CDR3 length: 19 residues. Germline V gene sequence: CDR1 SGHDT, CDR2 YYEEEE. V shed 5 bases and J shed 0 bases, with 23 bases lying between them. For the CDR3, the DNA is TGTGCCAGCAGTCAGCGGACCTGGACGGACTACACAACTAATGAAAAACTGTTTTTT. It is translated as CASSQRTWTDYTTNEKLFF.

The J gene is TRBJ1-4, the V gene TRBV20-1, with no clear D. The CDR3 loop spans 13 amino acids. Trimming stripped 3 bases from V and 12 bases from J, with 17 bases between. Germline CDR1 is DFQATT and CDR2 is SNEGSKA (reference sequence). CDR3 protein: CSASPDAGRELFF. Written as DNA, the CDR3 is TGCAGTGCTAGCCCGGATGCGGGCCGGGAACTGTTTTTT.

This rearrangement joins TRBV7-2 to TRBJ2-3; D perhaps matches TRBD2 (6 bases). V lost 1 base and J 8 bases, leaving 16 bases between the germline ends. CDR1 and CDR2 (germline): SGHTA, FQGNSA. This CDR3 spans 15 amino acids. The DNA for the CDR3 is TGTGCCAGCAGCTTAGTGTCTTATCCGGGGGTTACGCAGTATTTT. Its translation: CASSLVSYPGVTQYF. Combining the CDR3 with reference TRBV7-2 and TRBJ2-3 gives the whole variable domain GAGVSQSPSNKVTEKGKDVELRCDPISGHTALYWYRQSLGQGLEFLIYFQGNSAPDKSGLPSDRFSAERTGGSVSTLTIQRTQQEDSAVYLCASSLVSYPGVTQYFGPGTRLTVL.

This clonotype was found many times. V is TRBV12-3 or TRBV12-4 and J is TRBJ2-3, with D tentatively TRBD2 (5 bases). The ends were cut back, 6 bases at V and 0 bases at J, with 7 bases in the middle. The CDR3 loop spans 13 amino acids. CDR3 sequence reads: CASSGLSTDTQYF. The CDR3 DNA sequence: TGTGCCAGCAGCGGACTGAGCACAGATACGCAGTATTTT.

This sequence joins TRBV14 and TRBJ2-7, with no clear D. V lost 3 bases and J lost 3, with 21 bases in between. The CDR3 has 17 residues. Germline V gene sequence: CDR1 SGHDN, CDR2 FVKESK. This CDR3 reads CASSQDPRTGPNYEQYF. For the CDR3, the DNA is TGTGCCAGCAGCCAGGACCCAAGAACCGGGCCGAACTACGAGCAGTACTTC. The variable domain in full, with the rest retrieved from reference TRBV14 and TRBJ2-7, is EAGVTQFPSHSVIEKGQTVTLRCDPISGHDNLYWYRRVMGKEIKFLLHFVKESKQDESGMPNNRFLAERTGGTYSTLKVQPAELEDSGVYFCASSQDPRTGPNYEQYFGPGTRLTVT.

Many counts were recorded for this clonotype. The rearrangement uses TRBV28 and TRBJ1-2, with a possible D match to TRBD1 (5 bases). CDR3 length equals 13 residues. CDR1 and CDR2 (germline): MDHEN, SYDVKM. The ends were cut back, 7 bases at V and 7 bases at J, with 16 bases in the middle. In DNA form, the CDR3 reads TGTGCCAGCATATCTGGGGGAACGGGTGGCTACACCTTC. As protein: CASISGGTGGYTF.

In regard to this clonotype: It is unclear where the CDR3 begins or ends on the DNA, so no DNA is shown, and the CDR3 is as TCRdb lists it. The chain recombines TRBV7-5 with TRBJ2-3; the D call in the table, TRBD1, was not verified against the DNA. TRBV7-5 is a listed pseudogene. The length of the CDR3 is 20 amino acids, counting both ends. CDR3 sequence: CISVPEGLTRGQDLQDTQYF.

Many counts were recorded for this clonotype. V usage is TRBV20-1 and J usage is TRBJ1-3; tentatively, D is TRBD1 (5 bases). This CDR3 is built from 15 residues. CDR1 and CDR2 from the germline V gene are DFQATT and SNEGSKA (reference sequence). The V end was cut by 1 base, the J end by 5 bases, with 15 bases between. CDR3 in DNA: TGCAGTGCTAGAGGACCAGGGTTTTTTAGAAACACCATATATTTT. This gives the protein CSARGPGFFRNTIYF.

The V call is TRBV20-1, the J call TRBJ1-2; 7 bases agree with TRBD1. Germline CDR1 is DFQATT and CDR2 is SNEGSKA (reference sequence). The J segment lost 0 bases and the V segment lost 6 bases, leaving 7 bases of the junction unmatched. CDR3 length equals 14 residues. CDR3 region: CSAATGTANYGYTF. CDR3 nucleotide sequence: TGCAGTGCCGCAACTGGGACAGCTAACTATGGCTACACCTTC.

This clonotype was counted many times. The chain is built from TRBV7-2 and TRBJ1-1; D unclear. V was trimmed by 0 bases and J by 6 bases, leaving 8 bases between them. This CDR3 spans 13 amino acids. The germline CDR1 and CDR2 sequences are SGHTA and FQGNSA. This CDR3 is CASSLAASAEAFF. The CDR3 DNA sequence: TGTGCCAGCAGCTTAGCAGCCAGCGCTGAAGCTTTCTTT.